This T cell receptor beta chain was profiled in a study of CD8+CD57+ T cells in acquired aplastic anemia. Patients selected for sequencing had displayed CD8+CD57+ cell expansion by flow cytometry. The patients all had a severe acquired aplastic anemia diagnosis. This CDR3 contains 12 residues. V dropped 7 bases and J dropped 6 bases, with 12 bases sitting between them. Germline V gene lookup returns CDR1 SNHLY and CDR2 FYNNEI. TCR beta VDJ and CDR3 profiles were obtained from a genomic DNA template. TCRdb reprocessed the reads via MiXCR and lists one record per CDR3 protein. The data contain 100,000 to 150,000 distinct CDR3 sequences, almost 40% of them singletons.

This clonotype was obtained from a human donor with aplastic anemia. The chain has TRBV2 and TRBJ1-2; unclear D gene. Sequencing was performed on sorted CD4+, CD8+, or CD8+CD57+ T cells (not recorded which) from PBMCs. The CDR3 DNA sequence: TGTGCCAGCAATTCACGTAATGATGGCTACACCTTC. Its translation: CASNSRNDGYTF.